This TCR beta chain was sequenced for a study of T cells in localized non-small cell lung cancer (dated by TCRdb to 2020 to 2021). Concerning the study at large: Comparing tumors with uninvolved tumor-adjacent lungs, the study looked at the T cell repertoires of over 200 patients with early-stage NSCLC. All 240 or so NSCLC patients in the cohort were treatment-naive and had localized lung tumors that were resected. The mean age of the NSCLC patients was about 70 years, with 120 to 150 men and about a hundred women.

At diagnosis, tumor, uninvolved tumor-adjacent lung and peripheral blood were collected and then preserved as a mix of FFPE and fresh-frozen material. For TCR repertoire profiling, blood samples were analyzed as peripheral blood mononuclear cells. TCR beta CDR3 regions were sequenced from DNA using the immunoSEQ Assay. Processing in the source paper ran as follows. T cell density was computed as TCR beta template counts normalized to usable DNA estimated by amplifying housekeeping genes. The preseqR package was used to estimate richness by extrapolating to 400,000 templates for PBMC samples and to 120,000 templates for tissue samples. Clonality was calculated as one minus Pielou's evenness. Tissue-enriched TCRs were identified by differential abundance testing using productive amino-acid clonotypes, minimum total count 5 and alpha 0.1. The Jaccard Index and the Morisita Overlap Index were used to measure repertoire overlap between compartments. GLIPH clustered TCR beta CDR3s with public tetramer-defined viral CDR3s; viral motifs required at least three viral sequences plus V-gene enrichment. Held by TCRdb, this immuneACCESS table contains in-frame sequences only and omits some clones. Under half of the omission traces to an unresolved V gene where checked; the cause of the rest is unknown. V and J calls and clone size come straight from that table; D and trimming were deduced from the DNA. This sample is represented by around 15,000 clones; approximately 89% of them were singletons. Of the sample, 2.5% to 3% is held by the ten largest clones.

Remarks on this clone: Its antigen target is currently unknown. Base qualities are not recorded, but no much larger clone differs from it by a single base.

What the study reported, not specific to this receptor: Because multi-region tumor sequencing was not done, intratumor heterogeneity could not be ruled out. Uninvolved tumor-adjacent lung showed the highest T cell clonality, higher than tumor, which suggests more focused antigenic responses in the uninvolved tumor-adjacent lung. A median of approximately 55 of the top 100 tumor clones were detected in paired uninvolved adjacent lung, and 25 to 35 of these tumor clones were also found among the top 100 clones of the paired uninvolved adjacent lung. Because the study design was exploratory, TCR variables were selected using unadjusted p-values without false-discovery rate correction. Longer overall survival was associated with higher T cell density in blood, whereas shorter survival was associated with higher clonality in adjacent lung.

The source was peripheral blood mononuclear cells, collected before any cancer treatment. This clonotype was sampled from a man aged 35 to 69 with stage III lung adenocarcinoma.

The DNA sequence follows: TGTGCCAGCAGTCATACGGGACGGAACTACGAGCAGTACTTC. Its translation is CASSHTGRNYEQYF. Rearrangement joined TRBV6-6 to TRBJ2-7; the D segment might be TRBD1 or TRBD2, since each matches 5 bases. Reading from cysteine to phenylalanine, the CDR3 counts 14 amino acids. The sequence is cut down to CDR3 DNA, 42 bases in frame from base 1. The CDR1 and CDR2 encoded by the germline V gene (reference sequence) are MNHNY and SVGAGI. Relative to germline, V is 5 bases shorter and J is 3 bases shorter, with 14 bases between their ends.